This TCR beta chain was identified during a study of T cells in Graves' hyperthyroidism and ophthalmopathy. In the study overall: Sampling of peripheral blood happened at initial diagnosis, prior to any treatment.

Study results and caveats: In the blood, most expanded thyroid clonotypes above 0.001 appeared as well. A model built on 13 V-J features separated ophthalmopathy from stable hyperthyroidism.

This CDR3 region has 14 residues. Germline V gene data show CDR1 as WNHNN and CDR2 as SYGVQD (reference sequence). Trimming removed 3 bases from V and 2 bases from J, with 10 bases in between. RNA transcripts yielded amplified TCR beta CDR3 regions. The primer set for the first-round RT-PCR of the TCR CDR3 was HTBI. TCRdb re-called the multiplex PCR reads with MiXCR, one entry per CDR3 protein. The repertoire has about 280,000 distinct CDR3 sequences, about 25% of them found once; the top ten carry about 30%. Of note for this clonotype: Its specificity is not known.

The receptor comes from a man aged 40-55 years with Graves' hyperthyroidism that later progressed to Graves' ophthalmopathy. The sequenced material came from blood. The chain recombines TRBV10-1 with TRBJ2-5; D perhaps matches TRBD2 (6 bases). CDR3 loop: CASSDTGVQETQYF. CDR3 sequence (DNA): TGCGCCAGCAGTGACACGGGAGTTCAAGAGACCCAGTACTTC.